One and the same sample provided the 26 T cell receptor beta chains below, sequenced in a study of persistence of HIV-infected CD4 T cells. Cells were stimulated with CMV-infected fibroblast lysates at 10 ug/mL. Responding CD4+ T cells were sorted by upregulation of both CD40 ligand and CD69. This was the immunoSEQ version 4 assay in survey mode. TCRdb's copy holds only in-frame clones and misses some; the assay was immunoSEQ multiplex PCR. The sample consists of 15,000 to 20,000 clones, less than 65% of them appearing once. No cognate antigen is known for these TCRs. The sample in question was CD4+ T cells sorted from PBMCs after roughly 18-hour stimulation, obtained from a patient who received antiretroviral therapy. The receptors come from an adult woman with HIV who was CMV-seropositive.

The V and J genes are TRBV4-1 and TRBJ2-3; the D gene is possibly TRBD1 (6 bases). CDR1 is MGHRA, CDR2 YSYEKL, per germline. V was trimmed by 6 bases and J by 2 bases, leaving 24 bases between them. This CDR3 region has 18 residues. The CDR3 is CASSHAGVGTHSTDTQYF. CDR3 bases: TGCGCCAGCAGTCATGCGGGTGTAGGGACACATTCCACAGATACGCAGTATTTT.

CDR3 loop: CASSRGQGIDEQFF. DNA for the CDR3: TGTGCCAGCAGCCGAGGACAGGGGATCGATGAGCAGTTCTTC. This chain links TRBV11-3 with TRBJ2-1; 9 bases fit TRBD1. The CDR3 has 14 amino acids. Germline CDR1 reads SGHNT; CDR2 reads YENEEA. The J segment lost 8 bases and the V segment lost 5 bases, leaving 7 bases of the junction unmatched.

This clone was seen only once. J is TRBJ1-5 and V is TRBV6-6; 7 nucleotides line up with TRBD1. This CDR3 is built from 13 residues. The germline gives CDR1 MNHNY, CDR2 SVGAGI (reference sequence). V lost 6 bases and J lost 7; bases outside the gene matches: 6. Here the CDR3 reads CASSQTGAQPQHF. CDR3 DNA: TGTGCCAGCAGCCAAACAGGGGCCCAGCCCCAGCATTTT.

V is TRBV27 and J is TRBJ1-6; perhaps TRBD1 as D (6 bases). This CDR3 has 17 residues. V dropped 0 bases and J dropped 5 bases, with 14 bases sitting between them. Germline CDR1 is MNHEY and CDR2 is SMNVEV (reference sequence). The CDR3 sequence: CASSLSGGGINNSPLHF. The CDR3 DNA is TGTGCCAGCAGTTTATCAGGGGGGGGCATAAATAATTCACCCCTCCACTTT.

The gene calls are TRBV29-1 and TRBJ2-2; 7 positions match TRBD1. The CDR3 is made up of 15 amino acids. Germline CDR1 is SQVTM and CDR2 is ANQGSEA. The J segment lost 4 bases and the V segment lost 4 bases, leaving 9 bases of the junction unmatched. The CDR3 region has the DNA TGCAGCGTTGGGTGGCAGGGGGACGGCACCGGGGAGCTGTTTTTT. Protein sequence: CSVGWQGDGTGELFF.

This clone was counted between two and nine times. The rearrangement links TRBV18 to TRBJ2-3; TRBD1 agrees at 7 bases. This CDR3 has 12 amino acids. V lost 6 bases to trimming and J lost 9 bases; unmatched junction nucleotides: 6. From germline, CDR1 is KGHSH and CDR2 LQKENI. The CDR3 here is CASSSDRVTQYF. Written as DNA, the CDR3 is TGTGCCAGCTCTTCTGACAGGGTCACGCAGTATTTT.

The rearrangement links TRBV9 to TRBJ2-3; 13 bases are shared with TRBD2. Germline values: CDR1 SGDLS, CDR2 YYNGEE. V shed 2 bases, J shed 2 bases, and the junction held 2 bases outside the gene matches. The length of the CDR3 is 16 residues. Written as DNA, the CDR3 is TGTGCCAGCAGCGTGGGACTAGCGGGGTTCACAGATACGCAGTATTTT. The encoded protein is CASSVGLAGFTDTQYF.

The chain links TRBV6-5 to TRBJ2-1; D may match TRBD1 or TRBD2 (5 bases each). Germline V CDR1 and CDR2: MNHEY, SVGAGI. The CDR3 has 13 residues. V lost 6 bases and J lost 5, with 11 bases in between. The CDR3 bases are TGTGCCAGCAGAAGGGACCGCAACAATGAGCAGTTCTTC. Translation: CASRRDRNNEQFF.

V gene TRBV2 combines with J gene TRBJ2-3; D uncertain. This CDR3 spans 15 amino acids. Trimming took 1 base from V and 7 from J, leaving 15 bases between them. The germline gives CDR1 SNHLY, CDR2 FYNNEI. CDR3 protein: CASSEGSSYVNTQYF. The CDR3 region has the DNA TGTGCCAGCAGTGAAGGGTCCTCCTACGTGAATACGCAGTATTTT.

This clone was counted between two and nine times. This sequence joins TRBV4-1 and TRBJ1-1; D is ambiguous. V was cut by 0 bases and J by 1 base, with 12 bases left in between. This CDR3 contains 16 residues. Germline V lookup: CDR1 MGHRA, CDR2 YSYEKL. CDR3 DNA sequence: TGCGCCAGCAGCCAAGATATATTGGGAAAGAACACTGAAGCTTTCTTT. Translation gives CASSQDILGKNTEAFF.

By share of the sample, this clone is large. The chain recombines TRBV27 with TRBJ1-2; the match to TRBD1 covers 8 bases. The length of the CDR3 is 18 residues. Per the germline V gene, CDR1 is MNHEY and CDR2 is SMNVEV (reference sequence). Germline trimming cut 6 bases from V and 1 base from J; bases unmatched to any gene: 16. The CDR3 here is CASSSSGQGAQVNYGYTF. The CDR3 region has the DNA TGTGCCAGCAGCTCTTCCGGACAGGGTGCCCAAGTTAACTATGGCTACACCTTC.

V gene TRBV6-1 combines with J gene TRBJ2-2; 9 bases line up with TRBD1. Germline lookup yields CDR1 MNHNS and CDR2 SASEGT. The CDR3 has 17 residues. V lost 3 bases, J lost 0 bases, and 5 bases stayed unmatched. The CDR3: CASSERDRAPNTGELFF. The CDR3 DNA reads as TGTGCCAGCAGTGAGCGGGACAGGGCCCCGAACACCGGGGAGCTGTTTTTT.

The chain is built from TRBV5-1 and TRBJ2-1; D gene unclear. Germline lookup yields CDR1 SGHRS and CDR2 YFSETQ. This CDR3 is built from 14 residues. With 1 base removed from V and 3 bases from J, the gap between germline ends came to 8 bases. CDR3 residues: CASSLSPGYNEQFF. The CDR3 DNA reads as TGCGCCAGCAGCTTGTCCCCAGGCTACAATGAGCAGTTCTTC.

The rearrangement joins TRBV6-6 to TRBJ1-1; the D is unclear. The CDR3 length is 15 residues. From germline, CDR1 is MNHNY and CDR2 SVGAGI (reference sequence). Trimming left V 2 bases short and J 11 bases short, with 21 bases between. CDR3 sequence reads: CASSYTFGRTPVAFF. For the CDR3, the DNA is TGTGCCAGCAGTTACACGTTCGGTAGGACCCCAGTGGCTTTCTTT.

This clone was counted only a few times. The CDR3 spells CASSSGTGNTIYF. The CDR3 bases are TGTGCCAGCAGTTCCGGGACAGGAAACACCATATATTTT. The chain joins TRBV6-6 to TRBJ1-3; D perhaps matches TRBD1 (6 bases). V lost 4 bases and J lost 4, with 8 bases in between. Germline V gives CDR1 MNHNY, CDR2 SVGAGI (reference sequence). The CDR3 has 13 amino acids.

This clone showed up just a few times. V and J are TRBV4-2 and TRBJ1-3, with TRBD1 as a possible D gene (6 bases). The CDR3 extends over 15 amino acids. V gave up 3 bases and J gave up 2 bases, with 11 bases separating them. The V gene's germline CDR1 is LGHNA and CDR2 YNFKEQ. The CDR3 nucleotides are TGTGCCAGCAGCCAGGCCCGGGACACTGGAAACACCATATATTTT. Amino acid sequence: CASSQARDTGNTIYF.

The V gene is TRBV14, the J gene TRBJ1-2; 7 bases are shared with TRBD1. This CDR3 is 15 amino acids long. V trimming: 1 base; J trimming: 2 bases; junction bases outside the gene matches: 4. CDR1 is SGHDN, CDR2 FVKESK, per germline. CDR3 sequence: CASSQGTGINYGYTF. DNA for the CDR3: TGTGCCAGCAGCCAAGGGACAGGTATCAACTATGGCTACACCTTC.

CDR3 sequence reads: CSVRSTGARGEKLFF. The CDR3 nucleotides are TGCAGCGTACGATCGACAGGGGCGAGGGGTGAAAAACTGTTTTTT. The chain joins TRBV29-1 to TRBJ1-4; 8 bases match TRBD1. Germline V gene lookup returns CDR1 SQVTM and CDR2 ANQGSEA. The ends lost 6 bases at V and 7 bases at J; junction bases unmatched: 13. The CDR3 spans 15 residues. The full variable domain, its missing parts supplied by reference TRBV29-1 and TRBJ1-4, is SAVISQKPSRDICQRGTSLTIQCQVDSQVTMMFWYRQQPGQSLTLIATANQGSEATYESGFVIDKFPISRPNLTFSTLTVSNMSPEDSSIYLCSVRSTGARGEKLFFGSGTQLSVL.

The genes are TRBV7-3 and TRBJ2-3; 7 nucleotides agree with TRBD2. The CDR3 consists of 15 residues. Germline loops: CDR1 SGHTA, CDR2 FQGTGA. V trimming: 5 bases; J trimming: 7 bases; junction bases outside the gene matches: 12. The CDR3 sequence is CASSPNNERGNTQYF. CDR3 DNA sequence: TGTGCCAGCAGCCCCAACAACGAGCGGGGAAATACGCAGTATTTT.

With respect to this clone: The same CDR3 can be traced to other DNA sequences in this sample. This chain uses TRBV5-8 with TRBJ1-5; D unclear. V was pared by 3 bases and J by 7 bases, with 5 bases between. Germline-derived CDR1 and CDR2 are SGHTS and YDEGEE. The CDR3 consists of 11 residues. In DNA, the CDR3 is TGTGCCAGCAGCTCCCTACAGCCCCAGCATTTT. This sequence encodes CASSSLQPQHF.

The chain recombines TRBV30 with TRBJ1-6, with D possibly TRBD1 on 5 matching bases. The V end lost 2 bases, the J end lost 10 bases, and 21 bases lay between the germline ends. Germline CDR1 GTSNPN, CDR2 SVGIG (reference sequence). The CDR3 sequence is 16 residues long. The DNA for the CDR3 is TGTGCCTGGAGTCAACAACCAGGGATAGGTTGGTCACCCCTCCACTTT. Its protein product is CAWSQQPGIGWSPLHF.

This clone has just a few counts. CDR3 in DNA: TGTGCCAGCAGCCAAGGGGGAGATCAGCCCCAGCATTTT. As protein: CASSQGGDQPQHF. This rearrangement joins TRBV3-1 (or the pseudogene TRBV3-2) to TRBJ1-5; D gene ambiguous. This CDR3 comprises 13 residues. Germline CDR1 and CDR2: LGHDT and YNNKEL (reference sequence). The V gene lost 1 base and the J gene lost 5 bases, with 6 bases spanning the gap.

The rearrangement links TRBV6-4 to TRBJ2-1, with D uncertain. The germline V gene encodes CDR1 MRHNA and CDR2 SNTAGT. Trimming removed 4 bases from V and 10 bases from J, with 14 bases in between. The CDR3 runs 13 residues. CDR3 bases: TGTGCCAGCAGTGGCAATCGGGTCGGGGAGCAGTTCTTC. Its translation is CASSGNRVGEQFF.

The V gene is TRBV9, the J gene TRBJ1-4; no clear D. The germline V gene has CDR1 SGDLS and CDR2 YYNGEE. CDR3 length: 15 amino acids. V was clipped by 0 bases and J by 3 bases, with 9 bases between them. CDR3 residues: CASSVALQANEKLFF. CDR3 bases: TGTGCCAGCAGCGTAGCCCTTCAGGCTAATGAAAAACTGTTTTTT.

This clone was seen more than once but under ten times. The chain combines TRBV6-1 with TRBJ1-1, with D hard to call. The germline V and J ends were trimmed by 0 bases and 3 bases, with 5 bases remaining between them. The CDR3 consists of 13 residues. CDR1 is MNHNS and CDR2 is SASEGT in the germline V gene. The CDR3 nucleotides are TGTGCCAGCAGTGAAGCGTTTCACACTGAAGCTTTCTTT. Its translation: CASSEAFHTEAFF.

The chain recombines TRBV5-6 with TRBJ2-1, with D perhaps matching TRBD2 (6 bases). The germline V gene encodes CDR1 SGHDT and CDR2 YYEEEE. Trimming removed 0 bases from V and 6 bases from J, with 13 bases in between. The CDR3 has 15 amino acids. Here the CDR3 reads CASSLGAGTLNEQFF. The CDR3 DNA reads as TGTGCCAGCAGCTTGGGGGCGGGGACCCTCAATGAGCAGTTCTTC.